This T cell receptor (beta chain) was retrieved from a study of blood T cell repertoires in COVID-19. About the research overall: Samples taken during acute and convalescent COVID-19 were collected in the United States, Italy and Spain. Nucleic acid was either cDNA or gDNA, and it came from T cells, B-cell-depleted T cells, or PBMCs.

The sample holds one count of this clone. Original processing methods: The authors estimated nucleated cell counts from reference gene primer amplification. Clones were sequenced by immunoSEQ multiplex PCR, and TCRdb holds only the in-frame ones, with some missing. Clone size and V and J calls were adopted from that table, with D and trimming inferred from the DNA. Of roughly 410,000 clones listed, more than 80% are singletons. The germline CDR1 and CDR2 sequences are MNHEY and SMNVEV (reference sequence). The CDR3 has 16 amino acids. V was cut by 2 bases and J by 3 bases, with 13 bases left in between.

The gene calls are TRBV27 and TRBJ1-4; possible D gene TRBD1, 6 bases. The sequenced sample was peripheral blood. This TCR was recovered from a man aged 40-50 years with acute or convalescent COVID-19. This chain's CDR3 is CASSLMGAGANEKLFF. Written as DNA, the CDR3 is TGTGCCAGCAGTTTAATGGGGGCTGGGGCTAATGAAAAACTGTTTTTT.